A single sample gave rise to the 19 T cell receptor beta chains below, sequenced in a study of CD8 T cells in Susac syndrome. An input of roughly 0.45 to 1 ug of RNA was subjected to reverse transcription using random hexamers. TCRdb ran MiXCR on the immunoSEQ multiplex PCR reads and lists one entry per CDR3 protein. The data show more than 85,000 distinct CDR3 sequences, roughly 94% seen once. The sample comprised CD4+ T cells from PBMCs. Receptors were obtained from a human donor with Susac syndrome.

This chain links TRBV9 with TRBJ2-1, with 9 bases lining up with TRBD2. This CDR3 region has 16 residues. The J segment lost 4 bases and the V segment lost 4 bases, leaving 9 bases of the junction unmatched. Germline values: CDR1 SGDLS, CDR2 YYNGEE. CDR3 region: CASSPPASGDYNEQFF. In DNA, the CDR3 is TGTGCCAGCAGCCCACCGGCTAGCGGGGATTACAATGAGCAGTTCTTC.

The chain recombines TRBV11-2 with TRBJ2-5, with TRBD2 as a possible D gene (5 bases). The CDR3 contains 16 residues. Trimming took off 1 base at V and 4 bases at J, with 16 bases between the two ends. Germline lookup yields CDR1 SGHAT and CDR2 FQNNGV. The CDR3 DNA sequence: TGTGCCAGCAGCTTAGGAGGCCAGGTGGCGGGAGAGACCCAGTACTTC. This gives the protein CASSLGGQVAGETQYF. The variable domain in full, with the rest retrieved from reference TRBV11-2 and TRBJ2-5, is EAGVAQSPRYKIIEKRQSVAFWCNPISGHATLYWYQQILGQGPKLLIQFQNNGVVDDSQLPKDRFSAERLKGVDSTLKIQPAKLEDSAVYLCASSLGGQVAGETQYFGPGTRLLVL.

This clonotype was observed once. The chain carries TRBV15 and TRBJ2-3, with 9 positions matching TRBD1. Losses at the gene ends were 1 base for V and 4 bases for J; bases not matched to a gene: 3. Per the germline V gene, CDR1 is LNHNV and CDR2 is YYDKDF (reference sequence). The CDR3 contains 15 residues. For the CDR3, the DNA is TGTGCCACCAGCAGAGCGACAGGGGGTCCAGATACGCAGTATTTT. Translation gives CATSRATGGPDTQYF.

The rearrangement uses TRBV6-5 and TRBJ1-2, with a weak D call TRBD1 (6 bases). The CDR3 totals 13 residues. Trimming took off 2 bases at V and 6 bases at J, with 10 bases between the two ends. Germline V gives CDR1 MNHEY, CDR2 SVGAGI. The CDR3 sequence: CASSYKGGNGYTF. In DNA, the CDR3 is TGTGCCAGCAGTTACAAAGGGGGGAATGGCTACACCTTC.

This clonotype was seen a single time. The chain links TRBV30 to TRBJ2-5, with D uncertain. This CDR3 has 12 residues. Per germline, CDR1 GTSNPN and CDR2 SVGIG (reference sequence). The V end was cut by 5 bases, the J end by 1 base, with 8 bases between. This CDR3 is CAWEQLQETQYF. The CDR3 region has the DNA TGTGCCTGGGAGCAACTCCAAGAGACCCAGTACTTC. Full variable domain (missing parts from reference TRBV30 and TRBJ2-5): SQTIHQWPATLVQPVGSPLSLECTVEGTSNPNLYWYRQAAGRGLQLLFYSVGIGQISSEVPQNLSASRPQDRQFILSSKKLLLSDSGFYLCAWEQLQETQYFGPGTRLLVL.

V and J are TRBV20-1 and TRBJ1-6, with D perhaps TRBD1 (6 bases). The germline V gene encodes CDR1 DFQATT and CDR2 SNEGSKA (reference sequence). The ends were cut back, 3 bases at V and 0 bases at J, with 9 bases in the middle. The CDR3 totals 15 residues. The CDR3 spells CSASRDTSYNSPLHF. The CDR3, as DNA: TGCAGTGCTAGTCGGGACACCTCCTATAATTCACCCCTCCACTTT.

The chain has TRBV14 and TRBJ1-2, with 7 bases aligning to TRBD1. The CDR3 covers 15 residues. Germline assignment: CDR1 SGHDN and CDR2 FVKESK. The V and J ends lost 4 bases and 6 bases, in that order; junction bases with no gene match: 11. The DNA of the CDR3 is TGTGCCAGCAGCCCGAGGAGGGGGCCGCGGGATGGCTACACCTTC. It encodes CASSPRRGPRDGYTF.

The chain uses TRBV2 and TRBJ2-3; D is undetermined. The CDR3 extends over 13 amino acids. The V and J ends lost 4 bases and 0 bases respectively, with 5 bases between them. Looked up from germline, CDR1 is SNHLY and CDR2 is FYNNEI. In DNA, the CDR3 is TGTGCCAGCAGTGTCGGGAGCACAGATACGCAGTATTTT. This gives the protein CASSVGSTDTQYF.

This clonotype was detected only once. This chain connects TRBV7-9 to TRBJ2-3; D is unclear. The CDR3 sequence is 14 residues long. The V end was cut by 5 bases, the J end by 10 bases, with 19 bases between. The germline gives CDR1 SEHNR, CDR2 FQNEAQ (reference sequence). The CDR3 loop reads CASSPTSPGQAQYF. The CDR3 region has the DNA TGTGCCAGCAGCCCGACCTCGCCCGGGCAAGCGCAGTATTTT. Drawing the rest from reference TRBV7-9 and TRBJ2-3, the complete variable domain is DTGVSQNPRHKITKRGQNVTFRCDPISEHNRLYWYRQTLGQGPEFLTYFQNEAQLEKSRLLSDRFSAERPKGSFSTLEIQRTEQGDSAMYLCASSPTSPGQAQYFGPGTRLTVL.

The chain is built from TRBV20-1 and TRBJ1-2, with a possible D match to TRBD1 (6 bases). Germline CDR1 reads DFQATT; CDR2 reads SNEGSKA (reference sequence). The CDR3 sequence is 18 residues long. Deletions cut 4 bases from V and 2 bases from J, with 26 bases between. In DNA, the CDR3 is TGCAGTGCTACGAATCCAGGGGATTTAGGCCAGCCCAACTATGGCTACACCTTC. It encodes CSATNPGDLGQPNYGYTF.

This chain links TRBV7-8 with TRBJ2-3, with TRBD2 as a possible D gene (5 bases). V was trimmed by 5 bases and J by 5 bases, leaving 11 bases between them. CDR1 and CDR2 from the germline V gene are SGHVS and FQNEAQ. This CDR3 is built from 13 residues. CDR3 sequence (DNA): TGTGCCAGCAGCCCCTTGGGGAGAGATACGCAGTATTTT. Amino acids: CASSPLGRDTQYF.

V usage is TRBV15 and J usage is TRBJ1-2; 9 bases map to TRBD1. Germline V CDR1 and CDR2: LNHNV, YYDKDF (reference sequence). V was pared by 5 bases and J by 8 bases, with 12 bases of the junction left unmatched. The CDR3 length is 15 residues. The CDR3: CATSGILRDRDGYTF. Written as DNA, the CDR3 is TGTGCCACCAGCGGAATTCTCCGGGACAGGGACGGCTACACCTTC. The full variable domain, its missing parts supplied by reference TRBV15 and TRBJ1-2, is DAMVIQNPRYQVTQFGKPVTLSCSQTLNHNVMYWYQQKSSQAPKLLFHYYDKDFNNEADTPDNFQSRRPNTSFCFLDIRSPGLGDTAMYLCATSGILRDRDGYTFGSGTRLTVV.

This clonotype showed up just once. This chain links TRBV15 with TRBJ2-6; D remains ambiguous. Trimming took off 3 bases at V and 2 bases at J, with 5 bases between the two ends. Germline CDR1 LNHNV, CDR2 YYDKDF (reference sequence). The CDR3 sequence is 14 residues long. CDR3: CATSSAAGANVLTF. As DNA, the CDR3 is TGTGCCACCAGCAGCGCAGCTGGGGCCAACGTCCTGACTTTC.

This clonotype was counted once. The V call is TRBV23-1, the J call TRBJ2-5; D uncertain. TRBV23-1 is designated an ORF whose function remains uncertain. Deletions cut 4 bases from V and 5 bases from J, with 29 bases between. The length of the CDR3 is 19 residues. This chain's CDR3 is CASSPRVPNEPQPSETQYF. DNA for the CDR3: TGCGCCAGCAGTCCAAGGGTGCCCAACGAACCCCAACCATCGGAGACCCAGTACTTC.

The chain carries TRBV20-1 and TRBJ2-7, with 7 positions matching TRBD1. V gave up 6 bases and J gave up 0 bases; unmatched junction bases: 8. The germline gives CDR1 DFQATT, CDR2 SNEGSKA (reference sequence). This CDR3 has 14 amino acids. The CDR3 DNA follows: TGCAGTGCCCGGACAGGACTTAGCTCCTACGAGCAGTACTTC. It translates to CSARTGLSSYEQYF.

CDR3 in amino acids: CASKGSNTEAFF. CDR3 DNA: TGTGCCAGCAAGGGATCGAACACTGAAGCTTTCTTT. V is TRBV2 and J is TRBJ1-1; D gene unclear. The V gene's germline CDR1 is SNHLY and CDR2 FYNNEI. The V gene lost 7 bases and the J gene lost 1 base, with 7 bases spanning the gap. This CDR3 contains 12 residues.

This chain connects TRBV7-9 to TRBJ2-5; tentatively, D is TRBD1 (6 bases). CDR1 and CDR2 (germline): SEHNR, FQNEAQ (reference sequence). V was pared by 5 bases and J by 5 bases, with 21 bases between. This CDR3 is 16 amino acids long. The CDR3 bases are TGTGCCAGCAGCCAGACGGGACATAGCAGCCAGGAGACCCAGTACTTC. This codes for CASSQTGHSSQETQYF.

This chain joins TRBV20-1 and TRBJ2-7, with D tentatively TRBD1 (6 bases). Trimming cost V 6 bases and J 3 bases, with 12 bases left between them. CDR1 DFQATT and CDR2 SNEGSKA come from the germline V gene (reference sequence). CDR3 size: 12 residues. CDR3: CSAYRTDYEQYF. CDR3 nucleotide sequence: TGCAGTGCCTATCGGACAGACTACGAGCAGTACTTC.

The table lists this clonotype with a count of one. The chain links TRBV5-4 to TRBJ1-2; weak D call: TRBD1 (5 bases). CDR1 is SGHNT and CDR2 is YYREEE in the germline V gene (reference sequence). The V end lost 4 bases, the J end lost 8 bases, and 24 bases lay between the germline ends. The CDR3 covers 16 residues. The CDR3 coding sequence is TGTGCCAGCAGCACTTTCGACCCTAGGGGTTGGGGCGGCTACACCTTC. It translates to CASSTFDPRGWGGYTF.